The rows below give T cell receptor beta chains drawn from one sample of a study of shared clonotypes between healthy human individuals. Data came from immunoSEQ multiplex PCR; TCRdb stores just in-frame clones and leaves some out. The sample has about 590,000 clones; less than 97% are singletons. Sequencing was done on a sample of naive CD8+ T cells sorted from blood. These receptors were obtained from a woman under 40 in good health. Each CDR3 is given with its conserved first and last residue. D genes are given only for firm matches. Size values are once, few and many counts, or a class for expanded clones, and some rows have none.

clone_size	d_call	v_call	j_call	cdr3_nt	cdr3_aa
NA	NA	TRBV11-2	TRBJ2-6	TGTGCCAGCAGCTCCCATCCGATGTGGGACTCTGGGGCCAACGTCCTGACTTTC	CASSSHPMWDSGANVLTF
NA	TRBD2	TRBV15	TRBJ2-3	TGTGCCACCAGCAGAGTCCCGGTGGTGGGGACTAGCGGCACAGATACGCAGTATTTT	CATSRVPVVGTSGTDTQYF
NA	TRBD1	TRBV7-9	TRBJ1-2	TGTGCCAGCAGCCCTTCAGGGGGCTCGGGCTATGGCTACACCTTC	CASSPSGGSGYGYTF
NA	NA	TRBV19	TRBJ1-3	TGTGCCAGTAGGACTAGGAGCTCTGGAAACACCATATATTTT	CASRTRSSGNTIYF
NA	TRBD2	TRBV13	TRBJ2-7	TGTGCCAGCAGCTTCGGGGGTGGGACTAGCGGGACCGAGCAGTACTTC	CASSFGGGTSGTEQYF
once	TRBD1	TRBV6-1	TRBJ1-4	TGTGCCAGCAGTGGACAGGGGATAGATGAAAAACTGTTTTTT	CASSGQGIDEKLFF
NA	NA	TRBV6-6	TRBJ2-1	TGTGCCAGCAGTTACCTTCGGAATGAGCAGTTCTTC	CASSYLRNEQFF
NA	NA	TRBV2	TRBJ1-2	TGTGCCAGCAGTGAGGGTCCTGGCTACACCTTC	CASSEGPGYTF
NA	NA	TRBV13	TRBJ2-7	TGTGCCAGCAGCACCAGTATAGGGAACTACGAGCAGTACTTC	CASSTSIGNYEQYF
NA	TRBD2	TRBV4-1	TRBJ2-5	TGCGCCAGCAGCCAAGCGAGCGGGGGACAAGAGACCCAGTACTTC	CASSQASGGQETQYF
NA	NA	TRBV5-4	TRBJ2-7	TGTGCCAGCAGCTTGTTTGACGACAGGATTTGGTACGAGCAGTACTTC	CASSLFDDRIWYEQYF
NA	NA	TRBV13	TRBJ2-2	TGTGCCAGCACCTTCCCAACCGGGGAGCTGTTTTTT	CASTFPTGELFF
once	TRBD1	TRBV7-8	TRBJ2-1	TGTGCCAGCAGCCAAAACAGGGGGCCCTACAATGAGCAGTTCTTC	CASSQNRGPYNEQFF
NA	NA	TRBV10-3	TRBJ2-1	TGTGCCATCAGTGAGTCCTCGGGAGAAGCCTACAATGAGCAGTTCTTC	CAISESSGEAYNEQFF
once	NA	TRBV5-4	TRBJ2-2	TGTGCCAGCAGCTTGTATGAGGGGAACACCGGGGAGCTGTTTTTT	CASSLYEGNTGELFF
NA	TRBD1	TRBV6-1	TRBJ1-2	TGTGCCAGCAGTGGGACACGCAGGGGGGCCTATGGCTACACCTTC	CASSGTRRGAYGYTF
NA	NA	TRBV28	TRBJ2-5	TGTGCCAGCAGTATCCAAGGGGGTCGAGAGACCCAGTACTTC	CASSIQGGRETQYF
NA	NA	TRBV5-8	TRBJ1-1	TGTGCCAGCAGCGTTTACGGACAGTGGACTGAAGCTTTCTTT	CASSVYGQWTEAFF
NA	NA	TRBV11-2	TRBJ2-1	TGTGCCAGCAGCTCTCGAGACGGATACTCCTACAATGAGCAGTTCTTC	CASSSRDGYSYNEQFF
NA	NA	TRBV20-1	TRBJ2-7	TGCAGTGCCCGGGACTACGAGCAGTACTTC	CSARDYEQYF
once	TRBD1	TRBV29-1	TRBJ1-2	TGCAGCGTTGAAGTGCAGGACAGGGGTGGCTACACCTTC	CSVEVQDRGGYTF
NA	NA	TRBV6-1	TRBJ1-2	TGTGCCAGCAGTGCTTTCACCGCTATCCGGGACGGACAAGGTGGCTACACCTTC	CASSAFTAIRDGQGGYTF
NA	NA	TRBV5-6	TRBJ1-5	TGTGCCAGCAGCTTGGGAAGTCAGCCCCAGCATTTT	CASSLGSQPQHF
NA	NA	TRBV29-1	TRBJ2-2	TGCAGCGTTCCGGAGGGGGAACAAGGGAGCACCGGGGAGCTGTTTTTT	CSVPEGEQGSTGELFF
NA	TRBD2	TRBV5-4	TRBJ2-7	TGTGCCAGCAGCTTGACGGGAGGGCCCGGCGAGCAGTACTTC	CASSLTGGPGEQYF
NA	NA	TRBV5-4	TRBJ2-3	TGTGCCAGCAGCTTGGGGTACAGCACAGATACGCAGTATTTT	CASSLGYSTDTQYF
NA	NA	TRBV28	TRBJ1-3	TGTGCCAGCAGTTTATTGGGGAGCTCTGGAAACACCATATATTTT	CASSLLGSSGNTIYF
NA	NA	TRBV2	TRBJ1-4	TGTGCCAGCAGTGATCAGGAGAGTAATGAAAAACTGTTTTTT	CASSDQESNEKLFF
NA	NA	TRBV28	TRBJ2-1	TGTGCCAGCAGTTATTTCGTAACCCGAAAAAACTACAATGAGCAGTTCTTC	CASSYFVTRKNYNEQFF
NA	NA	TRBV10-2	TRBJ2-1	TGCGCCAGCAGTGAGCCTACCTACAATGAGCAGTTCTTC	CASSEPTYNEQFF
NA	TRBD1	TRBV6-5	TRBJ2-5	TGTGCCAGCGATAGGACAGGGGGCAAACAAGAGACCCAGTACTTC	CASDRTGGKQETQYF
NA	TRBD2	TRBV29-1	TRBJ2-2	TGCAGCGTCCTCCCTAGCGGGAAATACACCGGGGAGCTGTTTTTT	CSVLPSGKYTGELFF
NA	NA	TRBV27	TRBJ1-2	TGTGCCAGCAGTTTGGTCAAAGACTATGGCTACACCTTC	CASSLVKDYGYTF
NA	NA	TRBV5-4	TRBJ1-2	TGTGCCAGCAGCTTGGAGGGGATCCCCTACTATGGCTACACCTTC	CASSLEGIPYYGYTF
once	TRBD2	TRBV27	TRBJ2-4	TGTGCCAGCAGTCGAACGACTAGCTCCAAAAACATTCAGTACTTC	CASSRTTSSKNIQYF
NA	NA	TRBV19	TRBJ2-7	TGTGCCAGTAGTATCGGACAGACACCCTCCTACGAGCAGTACTTC	CASSIGQTPSYEQYF
NA	TRBD2	TRBV5-1	TRBJ2-5	TGCGCCAGCAGCTTAGCGGGAGCCCATGAGCAGTACTTC	CASSLAGAHEQYF
NA	NA	TRBV25-1	TRBJ2-1	TGTGCCAGCAGGAACGGTGGGGCTCGGTACAATGAGCAGTTCTTC	CASRNGGARYNEQFF
NA	NA	TRBV19	TRBJ1-2	TGTGCCAGTACCCCCTGGATGGCAGGGAAGAACTATGGCTACACCTTC	CASTPWMAGKNYGYTF
NA	TRBD1	TRBV28	TRBJ1-5	TGTGCCAGCAGCCAAATAGGGACAGGGCAGGATCAGCCCCAGCATTTT	CASSQIGTGQDQPQHF
NA	NA	TRBV28	TRBJ1-4	TGTGCCAGCAGTTTTGGTGGCTGGGAAAAACTGTTTTTT	CASSFGGWEKLFF
NA	NA	TRBV6-1	TRBJ1-5	TGTGCCAGCAGTGAAGTAACAGGGTCCAATCAGCCCCAGCATTTT	CASSEVTGSNQPQHF